Sequencing of this T cell receptor beta chain was carried out in a study of shared clonotypes between healthy human individuals. Overall study context: Researchers assigned three CD4 naive, three CD4 memory, two CD8 naive and one CD8 memory plate to each donor.

Trimming took 4 bases from V and 4 from J, leaving 11 bases between them. The germline CDR1 and CDR2 sequences are SGHRS and YFSETQ. The CDR3 loop spans 13 amino acids. Sequencing used immunoSEQ multiplex PCR; TCRdb keeps in-frame clones, though not all of them. The profile shows fewer than 850,000 clones, about three quarters of them singletons. General study results and limits: Memory subsets generally showed lower estimated richness than naive subsets. In contrast to clonotypes shared by all four donors, non-shared clonotypes had lower generation probabilities.

Remarks on this clone: Its antigen is not known.

This clonotype originated in a woman aged 25 to 39 in good health. The chain employs TRBV5-1 and TRBJ1-2; D may be TRBD1 (5 bases). The sample taken for sequencing was memory CD4+ T cells sorted from blood. Subset in this sample: CD45RA-negative fraction. CDR3 sequence (DNA): TGCGCCAGCAGCCCGGACACAATCTATGGCTACACCTTC. Its protein product is CASSPDTIYGYTF.